Listed here are 2 T cell receptor beta chains from one sample, sequenced in a study of control samples from healthy donors and cancer patients. Here immunoSEQ multiplex PCR was the method, and the copy in TCRdb shows in-frame clones only, minus some. This sample has under 100,000 clones, with roughly 89% found just once. The sequencing sample was made of PBMCs. The receptors originated from a woman between 50 and 59 years old with colorectal cancer.

V usage is TRBV19 and J usage is TRBJ2-1, with D possibly being TRBD2 (5 bases). CDR1 LNHDA and CDR2 SQIVND come from the germline V gene (reference sequence). This CDR3 has 15 amino acids. V lost 0 bases and J 0 bases, leaving 6 bases between the germline ends. The CDR3 nucleotides read TGTGCCAGTAGTATAGAGGGGAGCTCCTACAATGAGCAGTTCTTC. This translates into CASSIEGSSYNEQFF.

The rearrangement joins TRBV5-1 to TRBJ2-3, with 9 nucleotides matching TRBD2. The J segment lost 1 base and the V segment lost 7 bases, leaving 4 bases of the junction unmatched. Looked up from germline, CDR1 is SGHRS and CDR2 is YFSETQ. The CDR3 is 14 amino acids. The DNA for the CDR3 is TGCGCCAGCGGGCGGGGGGGCGGCACAGATACGCAGTATTTT. Translation gives CASGRGGGTDTQYF.